This record concerns one TCR beta chain sequence. What it binds is not known. From germline, CDR1 is LGHNA and CDR2 YSLEER. The CDR3 totals 17 residues. The ends were cut back, 0 bases at V and 6 bases at J, with 18 bases in the middle. The PCR had 60 Vbeta and 13 Jbeta primers. TCRdb's copy holds only in-frame clones and misses some; the assay was immunoSEQ multiplex PCR. The sample lists 150,000 to 200,000 clones; 75% to 80% were seen once. The data originate from a study of cytomegalovirus exposure and HLA in healthy donors. Whole-study results and caveats: Available immune exposure information covered CMV serostatus only.

The sequence came from a woman under 40 in good health and CMV-seropositive. The specimen sequenced was PBMCs. This chain connects TRBV4-3 to TRBJ2-1; D perhaps matches TRBD1 (7 bases). CDR3 DNA sequence: TGCGCCAGCAGCCAAGAGACATCAGGGGGGAACTTCAATGAGCAGTTCTTC. Amino acid sequence: CASSQETSGGNFNEQFF.